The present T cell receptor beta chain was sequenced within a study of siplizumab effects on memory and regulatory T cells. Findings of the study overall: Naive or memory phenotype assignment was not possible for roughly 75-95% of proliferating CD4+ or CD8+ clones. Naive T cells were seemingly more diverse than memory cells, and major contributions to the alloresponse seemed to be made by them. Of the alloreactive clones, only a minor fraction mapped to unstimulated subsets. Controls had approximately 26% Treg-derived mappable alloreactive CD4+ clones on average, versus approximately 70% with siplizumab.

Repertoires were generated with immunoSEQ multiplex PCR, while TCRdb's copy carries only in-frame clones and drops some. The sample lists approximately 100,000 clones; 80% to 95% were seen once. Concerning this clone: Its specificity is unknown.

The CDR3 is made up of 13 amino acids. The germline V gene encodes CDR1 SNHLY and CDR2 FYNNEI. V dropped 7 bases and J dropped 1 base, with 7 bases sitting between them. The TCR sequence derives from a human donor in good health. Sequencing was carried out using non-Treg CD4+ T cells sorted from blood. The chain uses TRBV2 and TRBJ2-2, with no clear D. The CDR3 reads CASKGQNTGELFF. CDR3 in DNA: TGTGCCAGCAAAGGGCAGAACACCGGGGAGCTGTTTTTT.